The rows below give T cell receptor beta chains drawn from one sample of a study of shared clonotypes between healthy human individuals. The table came from immunoSEQ multiplex PCR; TCRdb's copy has only in-frame clones and leaves some out. The sample holds some 2,100,000 clones; under 97% are singletons and the top ten take more than 0.1%. Material: naive CD4+ T cells sorted from blood. These receptors were collected from a man younger than 35 in good health. Each CDR3 is given with its conserved first and last residue. The D gene is left open where the match is weak. Clone sizes are given selectively: once, few, many, or a class where the clone is expanded.

CASSSLGVEQFF TGTGCCAGCAGCTCCCTAGGGGTTGAGCAGTTCTTC TRBJ2-1 NA NA 12 TRBV7-9
CASSPGLAGYEQYF TGCGCCAGCAGCCCTGGACTAGCGGGATACGAGCAGTACTTC TRBJ2-7 TRBD2 NA 14 TRBV5-1
CASSPGLAYNEQFF TGTGCCAGCAGCCCGGGACTAGCTTACAATGAGCAGTTCTTC TRBJ2-1 TRBD2 NA 14 TRBV5-4
CSVEDPLAGGPTDTQYF TGCAGCGTTGAAGATCCTCTAGCGGGGGGGCCTACAGATACGCAGTATTTT TRBJ2-3 TRBD2 NA 17 TRBV29-1
CAWSRMSNTDTQYF TGTGCCTGGAGCCGAATGTCTAACACAGATACGCAGTATTTT TRBJ2-3 NA NA 14 TRBV30
CASSSGTLGYGYTF TGTGCCAGTAGTAGTGGCACCCTCGGGTACGGCTACACCTTC TRBJ1-2 NA NA 14 TRBV19
CASSTGGQETQYF TGCGCCAGCAGTACGGGGGGCCAAGAGACCCAGTACTTC TRBJ2-5 TRBD2 NA 13 TRBV5-1
CATYSGQRMFF TGTGCCACCTATTCGGGACAGAGGATGTTTTTT TRBJ1-4 TRBD1 once 11 TRBV28
CASSLSEGIRTDTQYF TGTGCCAGCAGCTTAAGCGAGGGGATAAGGACAGATACGCAGTATTTT TRBJ2-3 NA NA 16 TRBV11-2
CASSEPGSAYEQYF TGTGCCAGCAGTGAACCGGGATCCGCCTACGAGCAGTACTTC TRBJ2-7 NA NA 14 TRBV2
CASSLRRETDTQYF TGTGCCAGCAGTCTCCGCAGGGAAACAGATACGCAGTATTTT TRBJ2-3 NA NA 14 TRBV28
CASTDRNTGELFF TGTGCCAGTACAGATCGAAACACCGGGGAGCTGTTTTTT TRBJ2-2 NA once 13 TRBV2
CASSLGGQEYEQYF TGTGCCAGCAGCTTAGGAGGACAGGAGTACGAGCAGTACTTC TRBJ2-7 TRBD1 few 14 TRBV11-2
CASSLLTGNNYGYTF TGTGCCAGCAGCTTGCTCACGGGGAATAACTATGGCTACACCTTC TRBJ1-2 NA NA 15 TRBV28
CASSLGANQPQHF TGCGCCAGCAGCTTGGGTGCCAATCAGCCCCAGCATTTT TRBJ1-5 NA NA 13 TRBV5-1
CASSPSDRGLQPQHF TGTGCCAGCAGCCCCTCGGACAGGGGGCTTCAGCCCCAGCATTTT TRBJ1-5 TRBD1 NA 15 TRBV7-9
CASSLEGGETQYF TGTGCCAGCAGCTTAGAGGGCGGGGAGACCCAGTACTTC TRBJ2-5 NA NA 13 TRBV7-9
CASSEGRPMGADTQYF TGTGCCAGCAGTGAAGGTCGACCTATGGGGGCAGATACGCAGTATTTT TRBJ2-3 NA NA 16 TRBV6-4
CASSESGTNSYYGYTF TGTGCCAGCAGTGAATCCGGGACAAACAGCTACTATGGCTACACCTTC TRBJ1-2 NA NA 16 TRBV25-1
CASSQDRDRILSGANVLTF TGCGCCAGCAGCCAAGACCGGGACAGGATCCTCTCTGGGGCCAACGTCCTGACTTTC TRBJ2-6 TRBD1 once 19 TRBV4-1
CASSPLPGALLSGANVLTF TGTGCCAGCAGTCCACTCCCGGGAGCCCTTCTCTCTGGGGCCAACGTCCTGACTTTC TRBJ2-6 NA NA 19 TRBV27
CASRLGMNTEAFF TGTGCCAGCAGATTAGGGATGAACACTGAAGCTTTCTTT TRBJ1-1 NA once 13 TRBV27
CASTAWAGSRTEAFF TGTGCCAGCACCGCCTGGGCCGGGTCTAGAACTGAAGCTTTCTTT TRBJ1-1 NA NA 15 TRBV21-1
CASSTQETQYF TGTGCCAGCAGTACACAAGAGACCCAGTACTTC TRBJ2-5 NA NA 11 TRBV2
CASSPFDENYGYTF TGTGCCAGCAGTCCCTTCGACGAAAACTATGGCTACACCTTC TRBJ1-2 NA NA 14 TRBV6-5
CASSIGGPRREMYGYTF TGTGCCAGTAGTATAGGCGGTCCCCGACGGGAGATGTATGGCTACACCTTC TRBJ1-2 NA NA 17 TRBV19
CASSPQYEQYF TGTGCCAGCTCACCCCAGTACGAGCAGTACTTC TRBJ2-7 NA NA 11 TRBV18
CASDQRGMFTEAFF TGCGCCAGCGATCAGAGGGGGATGTTCACTGAAGCTTTCTTT TRBJ1-1 NA NA 14 TRBV5-1
CASSLGLAGGYNEQFF TGTGCCAGCAGCTTAGGACTAGCGGGAGGGTACAATGAGCAGTTCTTC TRBJ2-1 TRBD2 NA 16 TRBV7-9
CSGLSQGAGLGTQYF TGCAGCGGCCTTTCTCAAGGGGCGGGGCTTGGGACCCAGTACTTC TRBJ2-5 NA NA 15 TRBV29-1
CASSSAQGIAGNTIYF TGTGCCAGCAGTTCAGCACAGGGAATCGCGGGAAACACCATATATTTT TRBJ1-3 NA NA 16 TRBV28